This T cell receptor (beta chain) was retrieved from a study of T-cell memory formation after mild COVID-19. This CDR3 has 16 residues. V was pared by 9 bases and J by 0 bases, with 14 bases between. Germline V gene data show CDR1 as KGHDR and CDR2 as SFDVKD. MiXCR was run by TCRdb on the 5' RACE reads, yielding one entry per CDR3 protein. The sample consists of approximately 260,000 distinct CDR3 sequences, around 15% of them appearing once. This sequence was found in a man aged 18 to 30 who had mild COVID-19 (a few samples of this study predate the infection). Cell type and time point are not known. V gene TRBV24-1 combines with J gene TRBJ2-6; D uncertain. Sequencing was done on a sample of PBMCs or a T cell subset sorted from them (not recorded which). The CDR3 sequence: CATGSQTNSGANVLTF. DNA of the CDR3: TGTGCCACCGGTAGCCAGACCAACTCTGGGGCCAACGTCCTGACTTTC.